This is a list of T cell receptor beta chains from one sample in a study of T cell responses to AZD1222 COVID-19 vaccine. Assay: immunoSEQ multiplex PCR; the TCRdb copy retains only in-frame clones and omits some. The repertoire has 150,000 to 200,000 clones, approximately 90% of them found once; the top ten carry 2.6%. Sequences were derived from peripheral blood, sampled on day 0 of AZD1222 vaccination. Source of these receptors: an adult in good health. CDR3s include the opening cysteine and the closing phenylalanine or tryptophan. Fields, in order: CDR3 length, clone size, V gene, D gene, J gene, CDR3 DNA, CDR3 protein. The D gene is left open where the match is weak. Only part of the rows carry a size: once, few, many, or a class if the clone is expanded.

14	-	TRBV3-1/TRBV3-2	-	TRBJ1-1	TGTGCCAGCGCAAGAATCGAGGGAGATACTGAAGCTTTCTTT	CASARIEGDTEAFF
17	-	TRBV19	TRBD1	TRBJ2-1	TGTGCCAGTAGTCCAACGCATGGGGACAGCTCCTACAATGAGCAGTTCTTC	CASSPTHGDSSYNEQFF
18	-	TRBV5-1	TRBD2	TRBJ2-1	TGCGCCAGCAGCTCCTACAGGGTACTAGCGGGAGATTACAATGAGCAGTTCTTC	CASSSYRVLAGDYNEQFF
14	-	TRBV3-1/TRBV3-2	TRBD1	TRBJ1-5	TGTGCCAGCAGCCGACAGGGAAGTAATCAGCCCCAGCATTTT	CASSRQGSNQPQHF
15	-	TRBV21-1	-	TRBJ1-5	TGTGCCAGCCGACGGGGGCTTGAAAGCAATCAGCCCCAGCATTTT	CASRRGLESNQPQHF
11	-	TRBV9	-	TRBJ2-1	TGTGCCAGCAGCGTAAGTAATGAGCAGTTCTTC	CASSVSNEQFF
15	few	TRBV6-5	-	TRBJ2-1	TGTGCCAGCAGTTACCCGGAGGGGGCCTACAATGAGCAGTTCTTC	CASSYPEGAYNEQFF
15	-	TRBV10-3	TRBD2	TRBJ2-7	TGTGCCATCAGTGGCCGGACTAGCGGGTCCTACGAGCAGTACTTC	CAISGRTSGSYEQYF
14	-	TRBV10-1	-	TRBJ2-1	TGCGCCAGCAGTGAGTCGACACCGGACAATGAGCAGTTCTTC	CASSESTPDNEQFF
16	-	TRBV5-6	-	TRBJ1-5	TGTGCCAGCAGCTTTGCGGGAACCTTAGGCAATCAGCCCCAGCATTTT	CASSFAGTLGNQPQHF
17	once	TRBV7-9	-	TRBJ1-6	TGTGCCAGCAGCTTAGAACTGGGGTCGTCTTTAGGATCACCCCTCCACTTT	CASSLELGSSLGSPLHF
14	-	TRBV5-6	-	TRBJ1-1	TGTGCCAGCAGCTTGTGGGACTGGGACACTGAAGCTTTCTTT	CASSLWDWDTEAFF
13	-	TRBV5-1	-	TRBJ1-1	TGCGCCAGCAGCGAGGGGATCGCCACTGAAGCTTTCTTT	CASSEGIATEAFF
13	-	TRBV11-2	-	TRBJ1-2	TGTGCCAGCAGCTTAGGTACAGGGAATGGCTACACCTTC	CASSLGTGNGYTF
15	-	TRBV3-1/TRBV3-2	TRBD1	TRBJ1-5	TGTGCCAGCAGCCACGGGACAGGGGACAATCAGCCCCAGCATTTT	CASSHGTGDNQPQHF
15	-	TRBV2	-	TRBJ1-5	TGTGCCAGCAGCGAACAGGGATCGGGGAATCAGCCCCAGCATTTT	CASSEQGSGNQPQHF
14	-	TRBV7-2	-	TRBJ2-5	TGTGCCAGCAGCTTAGTGGAGGGAGGAGAGACCCAGTACTTC	CASSLVEGGETQYF
15	-	TRBV30	TRBD2	TRBJ2-2	TGTGCCTGGAGTGTACGGGGGACTACCACCGGGGAGCTGTTTTTT	CAWSVRGTTTGELFF
14	-	TRBV6-4	-	TRBJ1-2	TGTGCCAGCAGTGTCGAGGAGGGTAACTATGGCTACACCTTC	CASSVEEGNYGYTF
13	-	TRBV10-3	-	TRBJ1-3	TGTGCCATCAGTGAAGCTTTGAGGAACACCATATATTTT	CAISEALRNTIYF
13	-	TRBV7-9	-	TRBJ1-1	TGTGCCAGTAGCCCTCCCGAGAACACTGAAGCTTTCTTT	CASSPPENTEAFF
15	-	TRBV7-9	TRBD1	TRBJ1-1	TGTGCCAGCAGCTTAGCCAGGGGGCCTGGCACTGAAGCTTTCTTT	CASSLARGPGTEAFF
12	-	TRBV12-3/TRBV12-4	-	TRBJ1-6	TGTGCCAGCAGTTTGGTTGGGTCACCCCTCCACTTT	CASSLVGSPLHF
15	-	TRBV27	-	TRBJ2-1	TGTGCCAGCAGTTTAACGGCCTACCCGGTGAATGAGCAGTTCTTC	CASSLTAYPVNEQFF
13	-	TRBV12-3/TRBV12-4	TRBD1	TRBJ1-1	TGTGCCAGCAGTTTAGTGAGGGGGCATGTAGCTTTCTTT	CASSLVRGHVAFF
13	-	TRBV19	-	TRBJ1-1	TGTGCCAGTGCCGACAGGCGATCCACTGAAGCTTTCTTT	CASADRRSTEAFF
16	-	TRBV19	-	TRBJ1-3	TGTGCCAGTAAAAACCGGGACCCCAAAGCTGGAAACACCATATATTTT	CASKNRDPKAGNTIYF
17	-	TRBV24-1	TRBD2	TRBJ2-1	TGTGCCACCAGTGGGGGGCTAGCGGGAGCTTCGGGCAATGAGCAGTTCTTC	CATSGGLAGASGNEQFF
16	-	TRBV7-2	TRBD1	TRBJ1-2	TGTGCCAGCAGCTTTGAAACAGGGGGCCTGGGCTATGGCTACACCTTC	CASSFETGGLGYGYTF
15	-	TRBV2	-	TRBJ1-3	TGTGCCAGCACGGGGGAGTGGGTCTCTGGAAACACCATATATTTT	CASTGEWVSGNTIYF
17	once	TRBV27	TRBD2	TRBJ2-2	TGTGCCAGCAGTTTAATCAGGGGAGCGGGAGTCATCGGGGAGCTGTTTTTT	CASSLIRGAGVIGELFF
11	-	TRBV27	-	TRBJ1-5	TGTGCCAGCAGTTTTGAACAGCCCCAGCATTTT	CASSFEQPQHF
14	-	TRBV3-1/TRBV3-2	TRBD1	TRBJ1-2	TGTGCCAGCACCAGCAGTTCGACAGGGGTCGGCTACACCTTC	CASTSSSTGVGYTF
13	once	TRBV11-2	-	TRBJ1-5	TGTGCCAGCAGTCAGGCGGGCAATCAGCCCCAGCATTTT	CASSQAGNQPQHF
12	-	TRBV6-6	-	TRBJ1-1	TGTGCCTCTTGGGGGATGAACACTGAAGCTTTCTTT	CASWGMNTEAFF
14	-	TRBV19	-	TRBJ1-6	TGTGCCAGTAGTCCCTATGACGGGGATTCACCCCTCCACTTT	CASSPYDGDSPLHF
12	-	TRBV12-3/TRBV12-4	-	TRBJ1-5	TGTGCCAGCAGTTTAGACAATCAGCCCCAGCATTTT	CASSLDNQPQHF
12	-	TRBV3-1/TRBV3-2	-	TRBJ1-2	TGTGCCAGCAGCCAAGGAAGGTCAGGCTACACCTTC	CASSQGRSGYTF
12	once	TRBV18	-	TRBJ2-3	TGTGCCAGCTCAGTATCCCGGGATACGCAGTATTTT	CASSVSRDTQYF
12	-	TRBV2	-	TRBJ1-1	TGTGCCTTACAGACCCATGACACTGAAGCTTTCTTT	CALQTHDTEAFF